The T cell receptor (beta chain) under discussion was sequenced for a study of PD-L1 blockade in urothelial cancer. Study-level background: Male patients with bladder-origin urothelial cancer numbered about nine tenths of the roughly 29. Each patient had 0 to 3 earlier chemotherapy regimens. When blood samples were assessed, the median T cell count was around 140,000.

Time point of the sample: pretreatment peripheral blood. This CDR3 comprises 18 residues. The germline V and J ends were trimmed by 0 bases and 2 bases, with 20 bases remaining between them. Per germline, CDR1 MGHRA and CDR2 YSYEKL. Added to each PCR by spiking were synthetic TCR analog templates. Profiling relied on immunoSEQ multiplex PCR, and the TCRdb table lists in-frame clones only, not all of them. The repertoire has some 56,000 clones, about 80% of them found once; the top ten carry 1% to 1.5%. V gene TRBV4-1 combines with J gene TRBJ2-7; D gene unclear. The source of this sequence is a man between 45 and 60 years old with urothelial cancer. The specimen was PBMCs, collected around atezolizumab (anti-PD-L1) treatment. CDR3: CASSQEYYELTTPYEQYF. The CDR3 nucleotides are TGCGCCAGCAGCCAAGAGTATTACGAGTTAACGACACCCTACGAGCAGTACTTC.